These 17 T cell receptor beta chains came from one sample sequenced in a study of blood T cell repertoires in COVID-19. Clones were sequenced by immunoSEQ multiplex PCR, and TCRdb holds only the in-frame ones, with some missing. The sample has 250,000 to 300,000 clones; around 86% are singletons. Input material: PBMCs or T cells enriched from blood (not recorded which). Receptors originate from a woman in her thirties or forties who had recovered from COVID-19.

This clone appeared a single time. This chain connects TRBV6-4 to TRBJ2-1; 8 bases are a match to TRBD2. The CDR3 consists of 15 residues. V was clipped by 2 bases and J by 3 bases; unmatched bases: 3. Germline-derived CDR1 and CDR2 are MRHNA and SNTAGT. CDR3 nucleotide sequence: TGTGCCAGCAGTGACGGACTAGCCAACTACAATGAGCAGTTCTTC. Protein product: CASSDGLANYNEQFF.

J is TRBJ2-7 and V is TRBV27; 7 bases are shared with TRBD2. V shed 3 bases and J 5 bases; nucleotides not matched to a gene: 10. This CDR3 is 15 amino acids long. Germline V gene data show CDR1 as MNHEY and CDR2 as SMNVEV (reference sequence). In DNA form, the CDR3 reads TGTGCCAGCAGTTTTGGGAGGGAGGTAAGCCACGAGCAGTACTTC. Protein product: CASSFGREVSHEQYF.

The gene calls are TRBV19 and TRBJ2-4; 7 nucleotides align to TRBD2. V was clipped by 3 bases and J by 6 bases; unmatched bases: 14. CDR3 size: 17 residues. CDR1 and CDR2 (germline): LNHDA, SQIVND (reference sequence). CDR3 sequence (DNA): TGTGCCAGTAGTATCCCGGGAGGAGCGGTGGGAGGAAACATTCAGTACTTC. This translates into CASSIPGGAVGGNIQYF.

This chain connects TRBV14 to TRBJ1-4, with D perhaps matching TRBD1 (6 bases). This CDR3 contains 13 residues. Germline V gene lookup returns CDR1 SGHDN and CDR2 FVKESK. V was trimmed by 4 bases and J by 7 bases, leaving 10 bases between them. CDR3 sequence reads: CASSRVDSEKLFF. In nucleotides, the CDR3 is TGTGCCAGCAGCCGGGTGGACAGTGAAAAACTGTTTTTT.

The CDR3 region is CASTSGTSGYNEQFF. The CDR3 DNA sequence: TGTGCCAGCACCTCCGGGACTAGCGGATACAATGAGCAGTTCTTC. This chain connects TRBV6-5 to TRBJ2-1, with 11 positions matching TRBD2. V dropped 7 bases and J dropped 4; count of bases not matched to a gene: 6. The CDR3 covers 15 residues. CDR1 and CDR2 from the germline V gene are MNHEY and SVGAGI.

This clone was seen once. The CDR3 sequence is CASSSPPRGEQFF. CDR3 nucleotide sequence: TGTGCCAGCAGCTCCCCTCCCAGGGGGGAGCAGTTCTTC. This chain connects TRBV11-3 to TRBJ2-1, with TRBD1 identical over 7 bases. Germline CDR1 and CDR2: SGHNT and YENEEA. The ends lost 4 bases at V and 10 bases at J; junction bases unmatched: 7. This CDR3 is built from 13 residues.

The chain carries TRBV5-5 and TRBJ1-2; unclear D gene. The germline V gene encodes CDR1 SGHKS and CDR2 YYEKEE (reference sequence). This CDR3 is built from 14 residues. V was cut by 1 base and J by 4 bases, with 11 bases left in between. CDR3 protein: CASSLHTDPYGYTF. As DNA, the CDR3 is TGTGCCAGCAGCTTGCACACAGATCCCTATGGCTACACCTTC. Variable domain in full (rest from reference TRBV5-5 and TRBJ1-2): DAGVTQSPTHLIKTRGQQVTLRCSPISGHKSVSWYQQVLGQGPQFIFQYYEKEERGRGNFPDRFSARQFPNYSSELNVNALLLGDSALYLCASSLHTDPYGYTFGSGTRLTVV.

The rearrangement joins TRBV5-1 to TRBJ2-7; TRBD1 aligns across 10 bases. The CDR3 has 14 residues. V lost 9 bases, J lost 0 bases, and 6 bases stayed unmatched. In germline, CDR1 is SGHRS, CDR2 YFSETQ. CDR3 residues: CATIDRGHSYEQYF. CDR3 nucleotides: TGCGCCACCATAGACAGGGGGCACTCCTACGAGCAGTACTTC.

J is TRBJ2-7 and V is TRBV7-2, with 11 bases identical to TRBD1. This CDR3 has 16 amino acids. CDR1 is SGHTA, CDR2 FQGNSA, per germline. V was pared by 0 bases and J by 3 bases, with 4 bases of the junction left unmatched. CDR3 sequence (DNA): TGTGCCAGCAGCTTAGCGGGGACAGGGGGTAACTACGAGCAGTACTTC. Amino acid sequence: CASSLAGTGGNYEQYF.

The chain combines TRBV30 with TRBJ2-1; 7 positions agree with TRBD2. The CDR3 has 15 amino acids. Trimming removed 1 base from V and 0 bases from J; junction bases left unmatched: 3. Germline V gene lookup returns CDR1 GTSNPN and CDR2 SVGIG (reference sequence). CDR3: CAWSGGRASYNEQFF. DNA for the CDR3: TGTGCCTGGAGTGGAGGGAGGGCCTCCTACAATGAGCAGTTCTTC.

J is TRBJ1-2 and V is TRBV2, with 7 bases identical to TRBD1. CDR1 is SNHLY and CDR2 is FYNNEI in the germline V gene. This CDR3 has 13 residues. V shed 6 bases and J 8 bases; nucleotides not matched to a gene: 9. This CDR3 reads CASSLTGGGGYTF. Here the CDR3 DNA reads TGTGCCAGCAGCCTAACAGGAGGGGGCGGCTACACCTTC.

The rearrangement joins TRBV27 to TRBJ1-5; 9 bases match TRBD1. The CDR3 sequence is 15 residues long. Germline assignment: CDR1 MNHEY and CDR2 SMNVEV (reference sequence). Trimming cost V 6 bases and J 7 bases; bases outside gene matches: 10. The CDR3 region is CASRPGTGQLQPQHF. The CDR3 region has the DNA TGTGCCAGCAGACCAGGGACAGGGCAATTGCAGCCCCAGCATTTT.

The chain carries TRBV12-3 or TRBV12-4 and TRBJ2-7; no definite D call. The CDR3 spans 12 residues. Deletions cut 5 bases from V and 3 bases from J, with 8 bases between. This CDR3 is CASSIGGYEQYF. DNA for the CDR3: TGTGCCAGCAGTATAGGCGGCTACGAGCAGTACTTC.

The CDR3 bases are TGTGCCAGCAGTTACTCCTGGACAGGATCCTACGAGCAGTACTTC. This codes for CASSYSWTGSYEQYF. V gene TRBV6-2 or TRBV6-3 combines with J gene TRBJ2-7, with TRBD1 matching 7 bases. The length of the CDR3 is 15 residues. The germline V gene encodes CDR1 MNHEY and CDR2 SVGEGT. J gave up 1 base and V 0 bases, and 3 bases lay outside the gene matches.

The CDR3 DNA reads as TGTGCTAGTGGTTTCGGGACAGGGCAGAACACTGAAGCTTTCTTT. It yields the protein CASGFGTGQNTEAFF. The chain combines TRBV12-5 with TRBJ1-1; 9 nucleotides line up with TRBD1. V was pared by 3 bases and J by 1 base, with 3 bases of the junction left unmatched. Looked up from germline, CDR1 is LGHNT and CDR2 is FRNRAP. CDR3 length equals 15 residues. The whole variable domain, remainder taken from reference TRBV12-5 and TRBJ1-1, is DARVTQTPRHKVTEMGQEVTMRCQPILGHNTVFWYRQTMMQGLELLAYFRNRAPLDDSGMPKDRFSAEMPDATLATLKIQPSEPRDSAVYFCASGFGTGQNTEAFFGQGTRLTVV.

The CDR3 coding sequence is TGTGCCAGCAGTTTATCCTACAGCCCGGCCTATAATTCACCCCTCCACTTT. As protein: CASSLSYSPAYNSPLHF. V usage is TRBV27 and J usage is TRBJ1-6; D is unclear. Germline V gives CDR1 MNHEY, CDR2 SMNVEV (reference sequence). The CDR3 has 17 residues. Trimming stripped 0 bases from V and 2 bases from J, with 11 bases between.

The genes are TRBV10-3 and TRBJ1-2; weak D call: TRBD1 (5 bases). The length of the CDR3 is 13 residues. Trimming cost V 4 bases and J 4 bases, with 10 bases left between them. CDR1 and CDR2 (germline): ENHRY, SYGVKD. The CDR3 sequence is CAISGGLSYGYTF. The CDR3 DNA reads TGTGCCATCAGTGGGGGACTCAGCTATGGCTACACCTTC.